Listed below are T cell receptor beta chains from one sample, sequenced in a study of blood T cell repertoires in COVID-19. Produced via immunoSEQ multiplex PCR; TCRdb's table is partial and in-frame only. The sample lists around 380,000 clones; more than 70% were seen once. Sequencing used PBMCs or T cells enriched from blood (not recorded which). These receptors all come from a man under 40 who had recovered from COVID-19. CDR3s include the opening cysteine and the closing phenylalanine or tryptophan. The order of the fields is J gene, clone size, V gene, D gene, CDR3 protein, CDR3 DNA. A D gene is named only where the DNA matches it firmly. For some rows the clone size is stated as once, few or many, or as a class when expanded; others skip it.

j_gene: TRBJ1-6; abundance: once; v_gene: TRBV12-3/TRBV12-4; d_gene: .; CDR3aa: CASTFGGGLTLHF; CDR3nt: TGTGCCAGCACCTTTGGGGGGGGGTTAACCCTCCACTTT
j_gene: TRBJ2-2; abundance: .; v_gene: TRBV30; d_gene: .; CDR3aa: CAWSPPYTGELFF; CDR3nt: TGTGCCTGGAGTCCCCCGTACACCGGGGAGCTGTTTTTT
j_gene: TRBJ1-1; abundance: .; v_gene: TRBV4-3; d_gene: .; CDR3aa: CASSRHRDTEAFF; CDR3nt: TGCGCCAGCAGCCGGCACAGGGATACTGAAGCTTTCTTT
j_gene: TRBJ2-7; abundance: .; v_gene: TRBV5-1; d_gene: .; CDR3aa: CASSQGTPPYEQYF; CDR3nt: TGCGCCAGCAGCCAAGGGACTCCCCCCTACGAGCAGTACTTC
j_gene: TRBJ2-1; abundance: .; v_gene: TRBV6-1; d_gene: TRBD2; CDR3aa: CASSEAPSGGYNEQFF; CDR3nt: TGTGCCAGCAGTGAAGCGCCTAGCGGAGGTTACAATGAGCAGTTCTTC
j_gene: TRBJ1-4; abundance: .; v_gene: TRBV3-1/TRBV3-2; d_gene: .; CDR3aa: CASSHQGSPSEKLFF; CDR3nt: TGTGCCAGCAGCCATCAGGGTTCCCCTAGTGAAAAACTGTTTTTT
j_gene: TRBJ2-3; abundance: .; v_gene: TRBV11-2; d_gene: .; CDR3aa: CASSPSDTQYF; CDR3nt: TGTGCCAGCAGCCCCTCAGATACGCAGTATTTT
j_gene: TRBJ1-3; abundance: .; v_gene: TRBV5-6; d_gene: .; CDR3aa: CASSLGQLSGNTIYF; CDR3nt: TGTGCCAGCAGCTTGGGACAGCTCTCTGGAAACACCATATATTTT
j_gene: TRBJ1-2; abundance: .; v_gene: TRBV19; d_gene: TRBD1; CDR3aa: CASSIRLTGNGYTF; CDR3nt: TGTGCCAGTAGTATCCGGTTGACAGGGAACGGCTACACCTTC
j_gene: TRBJ1-1; abundance: .; v_gene: TRBV4-2; d_gene: .; CDR3aa: CASSQEIYFMNTEAFF; CDR3nt: TGTGCCAGCAGCCAAGAAATTTACTTTATGAACACTGAAGCTTTCTTT
j_gene: TRBJ1-5; abundance: .; v_gene: TRBV29-1; d_gene: .; CDR3aa: CSVGSVGGQPQHF; CDR3nt: TGCAGCGTTGGCAGCGTTGGGGGGCAGCCCCAGCATTTT
j_gene: TRBJ1-1; abundance: many; v_gene: TRBV6-5; d_gene: TRBD1; CDR3aa: CASSSWDRGAAFF; CDR3nt: TGTGCCAGCAGTTCATGGGACAGAGGGGCGGCTTTCTTT
j_gene: TRBJ2-2; abundance: .; v_gene: TRBV14; d_gene: TRBD1; CDR3aa: CASSGQGNTGELFF; CDR3nt: TGTGCCAGCAGCGGACAGGGGAACACCGGGGAGCTGTTTTTT
j_gene: TRBJ1-1; abundance: .; v_gene: TRBV19; d_gene: .; CDR3aa: CASRTAGGYTEAFF; CDR3nt: TGTGCCAGTAGGACCGCGGGGGGTTACACTGAAGCTTTCTTT
j_gene: TRBJ2-5; abundance: .; v_gene: TRBV5-1; d_gene: .; CDR3aa: CASSLYGEGETQYF; CDR3nt: TGCGCCAGCAGCTTATACGGGGAAGGGGAGACCCAGTACTTC
j_gene: TRBJ2-1; abundance: .; v_gene: TRBV7-9; d_gene: TRBD2; CDR3aa: CASSLGDYGLHNEQFF; CDR3nt: TGTGCCAGCAGCTTAGGGGACTACGGTCTACACAATGAGCAGTTCTTC
j_gene: TRBJ1-1; abundance: .; v_gene: TRBV10-1; d_gene: .; CDR3aa: CASSESYTTEAFF; CDR3nt: TGCGCCAGCAGTGAGTCGTACACCACTGAAGCTTTCTTT
j_gene: TRBJ1-4; abundance: .; v_gene: TRBV7-9; d_gene: TRBD1; CDR3aa: CASSLGQGREKLFF; CDR3nt: TGTGCCAGCAGCTTGGGACAGGGCAGGGAAAAACTGTTTTTT
j_gene: TRBJ2-5; abundance: .; v_gene: TRBV5-4; d_gene: TRBD1; CDR3aa: CASSPAGGDETQYF; CDR3nt: TGTGCCAGCAGCCCAGCAGGGGGTGACGAGACCCAGTACTTC
j_gene: TRBJ1-4; abundance: few; v_gene: TRBV6-1; d_gene: TRBD1; CDR3aa: CASSAPSTGDYEKLFF; CDR3nt: TGTGCCAGCAGTGCACCATCGACAGGGGATTACGAAAAACTGTTTTTT
j_gene: TRBJ1-5; abundance: .; v_gene: TRBV7-2; d_gene: .; CDR3aa: CASSFASVDNQPQHF; CDR3nt: TGTGCCAGCAGCTTCGCATCCGTAGACAATCAGCCCCAGCATTTT
j_gene: TRBJ1-4; abundance: .; v_gene: TRBV3-1/TRBV3-2; d_gene: .; CDR3aa: CASSQERYRNEKLFF; CDR3nt: TGTGCCAGCAGCCAAGAACGATACAGGAATGAAAAACTGTTTTTT
j_gene: TRBJ2-2; abundance: few; v_gene: TRBV5-6; d_gene: TRBD1; CDR3aa: CASSRRDRVIGELFF; CDR3nt: TGTGCCAGCAGCCGCCGGGACAGGGTAATCGGGGAGCTGTTTTTT
j_gene: TRBJ2-2; abundance: .; v_gene: TRBV28; d_gene: .; CDR3aa: CASGGADTGELFF; CDR3nt: TGTGCCAGCGGGGGGGCCGACACCGGGGAGCTGTTTTTT
j_gene: TRBJ2-6; abundance: .; v_gene: TRBV4-1; d_gene: TRBD1; CDR3aa: CASSQQTGAGANVLTF; CDR3nt: TGCGCCAGCAGCCAGCAGACAGGGGCGGGGGCCAACGTCCTGACTTTC
j_gene: TRBJ2-7; abundance: .; v_gene: TRBV5-1; d_gene: TRBD2; CDR3aa: CASSSGGGLSYEQYF; CDR3nt: TGCGCCAGCAGCTCAGGCGGGGGGCTCTCCTACGAGCAGTACTTC
j_gene: TRBJ1-6; abundance: .; v_gene: TRBV12-3/TRBV12-4; d_gene: TRBD1; CDR3aa: CASTQGAGSPLHF; CDR3nt: TGTGCCAGCACTCAGGGGGCTGGTTCACCCCTCCACTTT
j_gene: TRBJ2-7; abundance: .; v_gene: TRBV7-2; d_gene: .; CDR3aa: CASSLAGPRSYEQYF; CDR3nt: TGTGCCAGCAGCTTAGCGGGCCCAAGGTCCTACGAGCAGTACTTC
j_gene: TRBJ1-5; abundance: .; v_gene: TRBV27; d_gene: .; CDR3aa: CASSARRVLSNQPQHF; CDR3nt: TGTGCCAGCAGTGCTCGGAGGGTTTTAAGCAATCAGCCCCAGCATTTT
j_gene: TRBJ1-1; abundance: .; v_gene: TRBV10-3; d_gene: .; CDR3aa: CAISESGSRGNTEAFF; CDR3nt: TGTGCCATCAGTGAGTCCGGCAGCCGGGGGAACACTGAAGCTTTCTTT
j_gene: TRBJ2-5; abundance: .; v_gene: TRBV9; d_gene: TRBD1; CDR3aa: CASSVAPDREETQYF; CDR3nt: TGTGCCAGCAGCGTAGCTCCGGACAGGGAAGAGACCCAGTACTTC
j_gene: TRBJ2-5; abundance: .; v_gene: TRBV7-6; d_gene: TRBD2; CDR3aa: CASSLEGSGGETQYF; CDR3nt: TGTGCCAGCAGCTTAGAAGGTTCGGGGGGAGAGACCCAGTACTTC
j_gene: TRBJ2-5; abundance: .; v_gene: TRBV12-3/TRBV12-4; d_gene: .; CDR3aa: CATSIQETQYF; CDR3nt: TGTGCCACCAGCATCCAAGAGACCCAGTACTTC
j_gene: TRBJ2-1; abundance: .; v_gene: TRBV10-3; d_gene: .; CDR3aa: CAISESGNEQFF; CDR3nt: TGTGCCATCAGTGAGAGCGGCAATGAGCAGTTCTTC
j_gene: TRBJ2-1; abundance: .; v_gene: TRBV7-2; d_gene: .; CDR3aa: CASARQREAYNEQFF; CDR3nt: TGTGCCAGCGCTAGGCAGAGGGAAGCCTACAATGAGCAGTTCTTC
j_gene: TRBJ1-3; abundance: few; v_gene: TRBV7-8; d_gene: .; CDR3aa: CASSRIGGEGNTIYF; CDR3nt: TGTGCCAGCAGTCGCATTGGGGGCGAGGGAAACACCATATATTTT